This T cell receptor (beta chain) came from a study of T cells in women clearing cervical HPV infection. Clones were read by immunoSEQ multiplex PCR, and TCRdb kept only the in-frame ones, dropping some. The sample includes tens of thousands of clones. The TCR sequence derives from a woman aged 18-69 years with a cervical HPV16 infection that either progressed to CIN3+ or cleared (not recorded which). Source material: blood buffy coat.

CDR3: CASRGWQSPGELFF. The CDR3 bases that were read are TGTGCCAGTCGGGGGTGGCAATCCCCCGGGGAG. The chain has TRBV2 and TRBJ2-2, with D perhaps TRBD2 (6 bases). The sequence runs out 3 residues before the end of the CDR3; the remainder is reconstructed from the germline J gene. The CDR3 contains 14 residues. Trimming removed 9 bases at V and 6 bases at J, with 17 bases between. The germline CDR1 and CDR2 sequences are SNHLY and FYNNEI.